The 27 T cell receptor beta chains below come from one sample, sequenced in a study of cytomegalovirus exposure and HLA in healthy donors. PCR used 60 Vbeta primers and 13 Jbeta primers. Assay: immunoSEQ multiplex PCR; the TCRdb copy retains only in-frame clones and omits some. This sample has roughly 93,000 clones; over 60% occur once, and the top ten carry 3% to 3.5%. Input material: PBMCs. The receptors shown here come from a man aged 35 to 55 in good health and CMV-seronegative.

The CDR3 sequence is CASSSGGFGETQYF. CDR3 nucleotide sequence: TGTGCCAGCAGCTCCGGTGGGTTCGGGGAGACCCAGTACTTC. The chain employs TRBV7-9 and TRBJ2-5, with D unresolved. V lost 4 bases and J lost 5, with 14 bases in between. Germline V gene sequence: CDR1 SEHNR, CDR2 FQNEAQ (reference sequence). The length of the CDR3 is 14 residues.

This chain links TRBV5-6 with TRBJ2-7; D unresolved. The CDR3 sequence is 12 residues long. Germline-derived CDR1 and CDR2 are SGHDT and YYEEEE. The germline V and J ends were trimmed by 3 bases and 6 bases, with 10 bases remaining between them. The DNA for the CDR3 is TGTGCCAGCAGCTCCGCCACAAGCGAGCAGTACTTC. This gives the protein CASSSATSEQYF.

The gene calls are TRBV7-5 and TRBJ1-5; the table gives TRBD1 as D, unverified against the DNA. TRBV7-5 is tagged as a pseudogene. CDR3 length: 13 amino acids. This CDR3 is CVRSLPGHQPQHF. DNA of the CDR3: TGTGTCAGAAGTTTGCCAGGGCATCAGCCCCAGCATTTT.

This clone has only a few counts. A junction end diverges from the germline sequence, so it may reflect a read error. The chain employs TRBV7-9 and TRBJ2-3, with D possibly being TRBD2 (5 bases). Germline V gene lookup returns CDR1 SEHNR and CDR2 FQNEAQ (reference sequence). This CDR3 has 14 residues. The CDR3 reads CSSLPRGRLDTQYF. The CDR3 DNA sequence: TGTTCCAGCCTACCACGGGGAAGGCTAGATACGCAGTATTTT.

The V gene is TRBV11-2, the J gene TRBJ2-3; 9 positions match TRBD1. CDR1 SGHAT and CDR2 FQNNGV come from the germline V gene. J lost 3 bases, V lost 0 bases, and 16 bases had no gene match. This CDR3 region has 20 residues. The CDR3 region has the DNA TGTGCCAGCAGCTTAGACTCGGGGCCGGGACAGGGATTTGGAACAGATACGCAGTATTTT. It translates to CASSLDSGPGQGFGTDTQYF.

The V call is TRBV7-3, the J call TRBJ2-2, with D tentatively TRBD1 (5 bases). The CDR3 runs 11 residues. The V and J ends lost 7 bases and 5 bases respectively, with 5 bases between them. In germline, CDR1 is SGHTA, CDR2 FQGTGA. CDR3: CASKGTGELFF. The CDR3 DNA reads TGTGCCAGCAAGGGGACCGGGGAGCTGTTTTTT.

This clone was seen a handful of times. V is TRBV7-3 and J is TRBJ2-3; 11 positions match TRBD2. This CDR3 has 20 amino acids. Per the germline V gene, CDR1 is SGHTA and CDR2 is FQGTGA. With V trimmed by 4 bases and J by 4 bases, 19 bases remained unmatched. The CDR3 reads CASSSPTSGEAGGGADTQYF. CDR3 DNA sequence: TGTGCCAGCAGCTCCCCGACTAGCGGGGAGGCGGGCGGTGGAGCAGATACGCAGTATTTT.

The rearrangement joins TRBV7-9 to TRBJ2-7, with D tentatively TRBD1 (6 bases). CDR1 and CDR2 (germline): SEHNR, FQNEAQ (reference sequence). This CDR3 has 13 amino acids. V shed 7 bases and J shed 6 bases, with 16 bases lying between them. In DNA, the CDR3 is TGTGCCAGCACCCTTTCAGGGGCTTGCGAGCAGTACTTC. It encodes CASTLSGACEQYF.

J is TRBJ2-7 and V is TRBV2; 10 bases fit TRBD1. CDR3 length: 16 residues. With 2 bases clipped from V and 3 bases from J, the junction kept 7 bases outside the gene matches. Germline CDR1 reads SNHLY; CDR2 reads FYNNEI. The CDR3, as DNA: TGTGCCAGCAGTGAAATTGGGACAGGGGTTTTCTACGAGCAGTACTTC. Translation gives CASSEIGTGVFYEQYF.

CDR3 loop: CASSHRDKDNSPLHF. CDR3 coding DNA: TGCGCCAGCAGCCACCGGGACAAAGATAATTCACCCCTCCACTTT. The chain employs TRBV4-3 and TRBJ1-6; D is perhaps TRBD1 (6 bases). Trimming shortened V by 3 bases and J by 5 bases, and 11 bases separated the two germline ends. The CDR3 sequence is 15 residues long. CDR1 LGHNA and CDR2 YSLEER come from the germline V gene.

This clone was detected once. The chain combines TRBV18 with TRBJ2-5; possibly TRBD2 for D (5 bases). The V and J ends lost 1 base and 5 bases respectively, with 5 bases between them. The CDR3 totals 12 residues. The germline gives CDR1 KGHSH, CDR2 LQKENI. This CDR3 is CASSPREETQYF. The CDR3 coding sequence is TGTGCCAGCTCACCACGGGAGGAGACCCAGTACTTC.

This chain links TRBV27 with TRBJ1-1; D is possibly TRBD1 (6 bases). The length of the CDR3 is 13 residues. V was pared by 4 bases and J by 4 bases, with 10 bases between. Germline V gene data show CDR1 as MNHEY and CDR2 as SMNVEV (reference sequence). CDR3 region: CASSSQGSTEAFF. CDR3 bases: TGTGCCAGCAGTTCCCAGGGGAGCACTGAAGCTTTCTTT.

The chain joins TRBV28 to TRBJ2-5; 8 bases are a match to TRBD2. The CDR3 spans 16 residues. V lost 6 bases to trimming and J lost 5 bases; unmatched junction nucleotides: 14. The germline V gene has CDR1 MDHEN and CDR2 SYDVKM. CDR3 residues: CASRLGGGSGFETQYF. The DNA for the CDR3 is TGTGCCAGCAGATTAGGCGGGGGGAGCGGTTTTGAGACCCAGTACTTC.

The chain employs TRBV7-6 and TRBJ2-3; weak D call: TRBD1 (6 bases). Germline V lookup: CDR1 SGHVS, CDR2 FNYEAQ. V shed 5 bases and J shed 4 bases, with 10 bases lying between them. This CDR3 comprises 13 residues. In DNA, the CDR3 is TGTGCCAGCAGCAGACAGGCAGCAGATACGCAGTATTTT. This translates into CASSRQAADTQYF.

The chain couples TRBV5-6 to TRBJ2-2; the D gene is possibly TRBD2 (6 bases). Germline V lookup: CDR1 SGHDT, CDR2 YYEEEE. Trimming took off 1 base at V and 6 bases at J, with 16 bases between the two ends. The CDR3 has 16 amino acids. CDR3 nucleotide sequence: TGTGCCAGCAGCTTGTCTTGGCCGGGGGTCGCCGGGGAGCTGTTTTTT. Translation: CASSLSWPGVAGELFF.

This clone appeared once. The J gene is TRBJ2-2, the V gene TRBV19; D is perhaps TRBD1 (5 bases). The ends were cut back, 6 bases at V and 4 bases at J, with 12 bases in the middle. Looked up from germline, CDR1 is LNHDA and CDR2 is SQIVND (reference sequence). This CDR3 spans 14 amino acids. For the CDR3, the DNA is TGTGCCAGTAGAGCAGGGTACCGCACCGGGGAGCTGTTTTTT. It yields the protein CASRAGYRTGELFF. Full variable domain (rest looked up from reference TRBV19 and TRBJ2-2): DGGITQSPKYLFRKEGQNVTLSCEQNLNHDAMYWYRQDPGQGLRLIYYSQIVNDFQKGDIAEGYSVSREKKESFPLTVTSAQKNPTAFYLCASRAGYRTGELFFGEGSRLTVL.

CDR3 protein: CASSGDGHVAFF. DNA for the CDR3: TGTGCCAGCAGTGGAGACGGACATGTGGCTTTCTTT. This chain joins TRBV28 and TRBJ1-1; possibly TRBD1 for D (5 bases). The CDR3 length is 12 residues. The V gene lost 5 bases and the J gene lost 11 bases, with 15 bases spanning the gap. Germline values: CDR1 MDHEN, CDR2 SYDVKM.

The CDR3 DNA reads TGTGCCAGCAGTCCTCCGGGACTAGCGGCGTGGGAGCAGTACTTC. The encoded protein is CASSPPGLAAWEQYF. The J gene is TRBJ2-7, the V gene TRBV27, with TRBD2 matching 11 bases. Germline trimming cut 5 bases from V and 7 bases from J; bases unmatched to any gene: 10. The CDR3 is made up of 15 amino acids. Germline V gives CDR1 MNHEY, CDR2 SMNVEV (reference sequence).

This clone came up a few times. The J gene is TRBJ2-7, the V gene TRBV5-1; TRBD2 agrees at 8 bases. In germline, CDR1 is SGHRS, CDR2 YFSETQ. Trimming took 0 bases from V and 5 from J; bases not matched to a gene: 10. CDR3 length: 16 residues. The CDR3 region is CASSLGTSRGSHEQYF. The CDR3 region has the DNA TGCGCCAGCAGCTTGGGGACTAGCCGGGGCAGCCACGAGCAGTACTTC.

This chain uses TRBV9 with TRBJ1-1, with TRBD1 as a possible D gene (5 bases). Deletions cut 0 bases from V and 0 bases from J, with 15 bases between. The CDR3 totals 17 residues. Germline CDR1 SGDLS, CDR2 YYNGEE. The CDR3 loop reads CASSVVRAGGVNTEAFF. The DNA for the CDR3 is TGTGCCAGCAGCGTAGTCCGGGCCGGGGGGGTGAACACTGAAGCTTTCTTT.

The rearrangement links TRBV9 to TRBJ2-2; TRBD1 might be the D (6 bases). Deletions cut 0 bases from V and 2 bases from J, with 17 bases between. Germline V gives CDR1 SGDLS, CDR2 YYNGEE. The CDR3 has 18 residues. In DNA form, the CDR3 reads TGTGCCAGCAGCGTAGAAAAATCCCCGGGACAAAACACCGGGGAGCTGTTTTTT. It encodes CASSVEKSPGQNTGELFF.

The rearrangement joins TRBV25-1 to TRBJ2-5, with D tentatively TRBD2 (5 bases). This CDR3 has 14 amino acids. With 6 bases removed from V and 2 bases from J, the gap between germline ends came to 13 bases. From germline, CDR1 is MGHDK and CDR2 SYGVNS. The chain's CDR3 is CASRSSGRQETQYF. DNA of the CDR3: TGTGCCAGCAGGTCGAGCGGCAGACAAGAGACCCAGTACTTC. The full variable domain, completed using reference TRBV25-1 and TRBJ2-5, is EADIYQTPRYLVIGTGKKITLECSQTMGHDKMYWYQQDPGMELHLIHYSYGVNSTEKGDLSSESTVSRIRTEHFPLTLESARPSHTSQYLCASRSSGRQETQYFGPGTRLLVL.

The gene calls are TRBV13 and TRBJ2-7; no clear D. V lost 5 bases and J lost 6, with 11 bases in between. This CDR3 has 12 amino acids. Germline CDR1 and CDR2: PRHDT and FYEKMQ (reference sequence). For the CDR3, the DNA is TGTGCCAGCAGCCAACTAACCCGCGAGCAGTACTTC. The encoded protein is CASSQLTREQYF.

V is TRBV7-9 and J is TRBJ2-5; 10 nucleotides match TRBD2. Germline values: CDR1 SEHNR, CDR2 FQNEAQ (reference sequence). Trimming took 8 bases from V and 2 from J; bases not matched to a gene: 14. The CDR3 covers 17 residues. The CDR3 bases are TGTGCCAGCTCTGGACCGCGACTAGCGGGTCCTCAAGAGACCCAGTACTTC. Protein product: CASSGPRLAGPQETQYF.

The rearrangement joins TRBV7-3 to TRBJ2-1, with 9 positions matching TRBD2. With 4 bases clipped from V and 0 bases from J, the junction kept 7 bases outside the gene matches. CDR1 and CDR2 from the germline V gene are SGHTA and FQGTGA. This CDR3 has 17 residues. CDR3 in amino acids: CASSWSGGTFSYNEQFF. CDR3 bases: TGTGCCAGCAGCTGGAGCGGGGGGACCTTCTCCTACAATGAGCAGTTCTTC.

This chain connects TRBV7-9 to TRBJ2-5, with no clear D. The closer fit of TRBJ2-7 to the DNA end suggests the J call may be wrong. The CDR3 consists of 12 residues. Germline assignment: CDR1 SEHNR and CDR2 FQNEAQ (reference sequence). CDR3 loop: CASSSEFYEQYF. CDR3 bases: TGTGCCAGCAGCTCGGAGTTCTACGAGCAGTACTTC.

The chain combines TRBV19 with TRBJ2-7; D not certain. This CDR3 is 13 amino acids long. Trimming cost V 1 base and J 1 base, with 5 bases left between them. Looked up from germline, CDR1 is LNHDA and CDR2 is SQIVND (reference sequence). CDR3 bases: TGTGCCAGTAGTATAGGTCTGTCCTACGAGCAGTACTTC. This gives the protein CASSIGLSYEQYF. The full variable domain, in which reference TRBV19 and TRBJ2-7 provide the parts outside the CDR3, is DGGITQSPKYLFRKEGQNVTLSCEQNLNHDAMYWYRQDPGQGLRLIYYSQIVNDFQKGDIAEGYSVSREKKESFPLTVTSAQKNPTAFYLCASSIGLSYEQYFGPGTRLTVT.